This T cell receptor beta chain comes out of a study of blood T cell repertoires in COVID-19. As for the study in general: Sources were T cells, B-cell-depleted T cells, or PBMCs; the material itself was cDNA or gDNA.

Residents of about 25 US areas, aged about 18 to 100 years, made up the participants. The CDR3 runs to 15 residues. V shed 4 bases and J 8 bases; nucleotides not matched to a gene: 10. Per the germline V gene, CDR1 is MDHEN and CDR2 is SYDVKM. Method: immunoSEQ multiplex PCR; TCRdb's copy keeps in-frame clones and lacks some. The sample lists roughly 230,000 clones, around 83% occurring once. The gene calls are TRBV28 and TRBJ1-2, with 10 bases identical to TRBD1. The source is a woman in her forties or fifties who had been exposed to COVID-19. Sequenced input: PBMCs or T cells enriched from blood (not recorded which). CDR3 sequence: CASSSPTGGKEGYTF. The CDR3 DNA follows: TGTGCCAGCAGTTCCCCGACAGGGGGCAAGGAAGGCTACACCTTC.